Shown below are 9 T cell receptor beta chains from a single sample sequenced in a study of monozygotic twins with inflammatory bowel disease. From its re-call of the 5' RACE reads, TCRdb lists each CDR3 protein once, without DNA. Its clone listing holds about 330,000 distinct CDR3 sequences. The material sequenced was blood. The source is a human donor with ulcerative colitis or Crohn's disease, or a healthy co-twin of an affected twin (not recorded which).

The chain has TRBV3-1 and TRBJ2-3. CDR1 is LGHDT and CDR2 is YNNKEL in the germline V gene (reference sequence). CDR3 length equals 14 residues. CDR3 sequence reads: CASSQINPADTQYF.

The rearrangement joins TRBV7-2 to TRBJ2-1; TCRdb's D call, TRBD2, is unchecked because there is no DNA. The CDR3 runs 13 residues. Germline lookup yields CDR1 SGHTA and CDR2 FQGNSA. The CDR3 loop reads CASSQTGWDEQFF.

The chain's CDR3 is CASSVARLPPKGEQFF. This rearrangement joins TRBV28 to TRBJ2-1; checking the TCRdb D call of TRBD1 is not possible without DNA. The CDR3 spans 16 residues. Germline V gives CDR1 MDHEN, CDR2 SYDVKM.

CDR3 loop: CASSNYGYNEQFF. The J gene is TRBJ2-1, the V gene TRBV19. This CDR3 is built from 13 residues. CDR1 LNHDA and CDR2 SQIVND come from the germline V gene (reference sequence). Complete variable domain (other parts from reference TRBV19 and TRBJ2-1): DGGITQSPKYLFRKEGQNVTLSCEQNLNHDAMYWYRQDPGQGLRLIYYSQIVNDFQKGDIAEGYSVSREKKESFPLTVTSAQKNPTAFYLCASSNYGYNEQFFGPGTRLTVL.

The CDR3 spells CASRLERRGFDTQYF. The chain is built from TRBV6-5 and TRBJ2-3; TCRdb gives TRBD2 as the D gene, but with no DNA this cannot be confirmed. Germline CDR1 MNHEY, CDR2 SVGAGI. The CDR3 is 15 amino acids.

The rearrangement uses TRBV20-1 and TRBJ2-5; TCRdb reports TRBD1, a call that lacks DNA to check it against. There are 14 residues in the CDR3. The germline gives CDR1 DFQATT, CDR2 SNEGSKA (reference sequence). CDR3 protein: CSASKGAAQETQYF.

The chain joins TRBV6-5 to TRBJ2-2. This CDR3 is built from 15 residues. Looked up from germline, CDR1 is MNHEY and CDR2 is SVGAGI. The CDR3 reads CASTWINTNTGELFF.

The gene calls are TRBV5-1 and TRBJ2-6; no DNA is available, so the TRBD2 call from TCRdb remains unchecked. Germline lookup yields CDR1 SGHRS and CDR2 YFSETQ. The CDR3 consists of 17 residues. The CDR3 reads CASSLGGPYSGANVLTF. The complete variable domain, with remaining parts taken from reference TRBV5-1 and TRBJ2-6, reads KAGVTQTPRYLIKTRGQQVTLSCSPISGHRSVSWYQQTPGQGLQFLFEYFSETQRNKGNFPGRFSGRQFSNSRSEMNVSTLELGDSALYLCASSLGGPYSGANVLTFGAGSRLTVL.

The gene calls are TRBV5-1 and TRBJ2-7. This CDR3 comprises 16 residues. Germline values: CDR1 SGHRS, CDR2 YFSETQ. The CDR3 protein is CASSGRFDRSSYEQYF.